Each of the 7 T cell receptor beta chains below was sequenced from the same sample in a study of sequential checkpoint blockade in melanoma. Treatment denoted: randomized to nivolumab then ipilimumab (arm A) or the reverse (arm B). The assay was immunoSEQ multiplex PCR, and TCRdb's table has in-frame clones only and misses some. The sample includes more than 9,500 clones, around 73% seen only once; the top ten take 10%. The material sequenced was CD8+ T cells sorted from blood (inferred from file names), taken from a patient given nivolumab and ipilimumab in sequence. Every receptor here comes from a human donor with melanoma.

The chain combines TRBV4-2 with TRBJ2-7, with TRBD2 matching 8 bases. Germline CDR1 is LGHNA and CDR2 is YNFKEQ. Trimming took 2 bases from V and 3 from J; bases not matched to a gene: 6. This CDR3 has 15 residues. CDR3 residues: CASSQSRAGDYEQYF. CDR3 bases: TGTGCCAGCAGCCAATCCCGAGCGGGAGACTACGAGCAGTACTTC.

The rearrangement joins TRBV27 to TRBJ1-6, with unresolved D. The CDR3 runs to 14 residues. The germline V gene encodes CDR1 MNHEY and CDR2 SMNVEV (reference sequence). V was cut by 2 bases and J by 6 bases, with 8 bases left in between. The CDR3 protein is CASSLVAGNSPLHF. CDR3 DNA: TGTGCCAGCAGTTTAGTCGCGGGTAATTCACCCCTCCACTTT.

The chain recombines TRBV7-8 with TRBJ2-7, with 7 bases aligning to TRBD2. Germline V gene lookup returns CDR1 SGHVS and CDR2 FQNEAQ. The CDR3 contains 15 residues. The J segment lost 3 bases and the V segment lost 1 base, leaving 6 bases of the junction unmatched. CDR3 coding DNA: TGTGCCAGCAGCTTAGGAGGCGGGAGAGGCTACGAGCAGTACTTC. Residues: CASSLGGGRGYEQYF.

The chain combines TRBV4-1 with TRBJ2-7; 8 nucleotides agree with TRBD2. There are 15 residues in the CDR3. CDR1 and CDR2 (germline): MGHRA, YSYEKL. V gave up 4 bases and J gave up 3 bases; unmatched junction bases: 8. Here the CDR3 DNA reads TGCGCCAGCAGCCCGTCAACGGGACTAGTCTACGAGCAGTACTTC. Amino acid sequence: CASSPSTGLVYEQYF.

This chain uses TRBV6-1 with TRBJ1-1; no firm D call. The CDR3 extends over 13 amino acids. CDR1 and CDR2 (germline): MNHNS, SASEGT. V lost 6 bases, J lost 1 base, and 9 bases lay in between. The chain's CDR3 is CASRFHRNTEAFF. CDR3 nucleotide sequence: TGTGCCAGCAGGTTCCACAGGAACACTGAAGCTTTCTTT.

This chain joins TRBV27 and TRBJ2-7; TRBD1 is a possible D gene (6 bases). The CDR3 is 16 residues long. Germline lookup yields CDR1 MNHEY and CDR2 SMNVEV (reference sequence). Deletions cut 2 bases from V and 5 bases from J, with 19 bases between. CDR3 sequence reads: CASSLTGTNLIHEQYF. The CDR3 DNA reads as TGTGCCAGCAGTTTAACCGGGACAAATTTAATCCACGAGCAGTACTTC.

The V gene is TRBV5-4, the J gene TRBJ2-1, with TRBD2 matching 10 bases. The CDR3 has 12 amino acids. Germline-derived CDR1 and CDR2 are SGHNT and YYREEE (reference sequence). The V gene end was trimmed by 3 bases and the J gene end by 12 bases; junction bases not matched to a gene: 3. The CDR3 DNA sequence: TGTGCCAGCAGCTGGACTAGCGGCGGGCAGTTCTTC. Its translation: CASSWTSGGQFF.